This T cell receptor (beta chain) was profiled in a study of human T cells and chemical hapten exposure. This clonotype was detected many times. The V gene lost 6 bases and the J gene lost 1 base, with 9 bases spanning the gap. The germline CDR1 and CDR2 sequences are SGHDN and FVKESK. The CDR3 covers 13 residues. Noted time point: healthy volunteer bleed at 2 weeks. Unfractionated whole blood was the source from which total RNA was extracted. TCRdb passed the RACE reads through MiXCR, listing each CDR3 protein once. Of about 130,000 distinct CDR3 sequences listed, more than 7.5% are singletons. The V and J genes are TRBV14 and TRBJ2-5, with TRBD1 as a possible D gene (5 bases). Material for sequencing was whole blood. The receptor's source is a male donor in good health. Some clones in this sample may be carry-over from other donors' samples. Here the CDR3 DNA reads TGTGCCAGCAGTCCCAGGGTCCAAGAGACCCAGTACTTC. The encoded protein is CASSPRVQETQYF.